This TCR beta chain is drawn from a study of cytomegalovirus exposure and HLA in healthy donors. Germline CDR1 reads SGHRS; CDR2 reads YFSETQ. Germline trimming cut 0 bases from V and 3 bases from J; bases unmatched to any gene: 2. The CDR3 covers 16 residues. Primers: 60 Vbeta forward and 13 Jbeta reverse. This table comes from immunoSEQ multiplex PCR, and its TCRdb copy is limited to in-frame clones, with some not included. The sample lists 150,000 or so clones, about 77% occurring once. This chain uses TRBV5-1 with TRBJ1-6, with 8 bases identical to TRBD1. The sequencing input was PBMCs. The TCR originated in a man aged 18 to 29 in good health and CMV-seropositive. The CDR3 is CASSLDGTGYNSPLHF. The DNA of the CDR3 is TGCGCCAGCAGCTTGGATGGGACAGGCTATAATTCACCCCTCCACTTT.